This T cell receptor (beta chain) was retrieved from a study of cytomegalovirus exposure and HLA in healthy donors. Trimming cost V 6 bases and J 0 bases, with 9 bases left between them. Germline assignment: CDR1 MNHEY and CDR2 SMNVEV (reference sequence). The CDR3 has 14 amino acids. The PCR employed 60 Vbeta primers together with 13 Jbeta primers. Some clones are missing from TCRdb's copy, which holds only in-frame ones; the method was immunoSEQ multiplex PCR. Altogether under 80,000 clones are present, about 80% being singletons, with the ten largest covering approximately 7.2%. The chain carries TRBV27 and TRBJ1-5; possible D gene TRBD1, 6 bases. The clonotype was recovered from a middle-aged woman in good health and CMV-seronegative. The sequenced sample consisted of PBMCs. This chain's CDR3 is CASRQGNSNQPQHF. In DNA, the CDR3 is TGTGCCAGCAGACAGGGCAATAGCAATCAGCCCCAGCATTTT.